This record covers a single TCR beta chain. These data are taken from a study of PD-1 blockade in mismatch repair-deficient tumors. CDR3 length: 15 residues. V was clipped by 7 bases and J by 6 bases; unmatched bases: 14. Per germline, CDR1 MNHNY and CDR2 SVGAGI (reference sequence). Method: immunoSEQ multiplex PCR; TCRdb's copy keeps in-frame clones and lacks some. The data contain roughly 70,000 clones, 78% of them seen just once; the ten biggest clones take up over 4.5%. Material: peripheral blood, obtained 2 weeks after starting pembrolizumab. This TCR was sampled from an adult with mismatch repair-deficient cancer. This chain links TRBV6-6 with TRBJ1-1, with TRBD1 identical over 7 bases. In DNA form, the CDR3 reads TGTGCCAGCATTCATTCCCAGGGGGTTTCAGCTGAAGCTTTCTTT. This translates into CASIHSQGVSAEAFF.